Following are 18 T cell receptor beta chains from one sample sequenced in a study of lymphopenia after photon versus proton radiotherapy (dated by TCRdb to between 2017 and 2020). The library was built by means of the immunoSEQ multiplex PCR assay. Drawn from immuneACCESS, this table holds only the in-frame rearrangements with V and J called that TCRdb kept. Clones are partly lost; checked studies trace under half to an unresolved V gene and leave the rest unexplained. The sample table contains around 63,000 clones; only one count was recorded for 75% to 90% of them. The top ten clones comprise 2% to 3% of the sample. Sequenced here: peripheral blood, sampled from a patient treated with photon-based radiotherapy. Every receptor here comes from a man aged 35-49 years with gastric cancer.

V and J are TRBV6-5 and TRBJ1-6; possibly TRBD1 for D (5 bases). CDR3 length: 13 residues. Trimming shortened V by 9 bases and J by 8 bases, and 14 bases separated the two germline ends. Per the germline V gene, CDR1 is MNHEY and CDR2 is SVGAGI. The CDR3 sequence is CASTPIGDSPLHF. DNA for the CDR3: TGTGCCAGTACACCAATAGGGGATTCACCCCTCCACTTT.

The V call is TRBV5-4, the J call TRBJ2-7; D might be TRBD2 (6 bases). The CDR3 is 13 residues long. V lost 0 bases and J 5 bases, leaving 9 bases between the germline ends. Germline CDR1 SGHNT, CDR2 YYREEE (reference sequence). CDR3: CASSLAGGDEQYF. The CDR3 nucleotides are TGTGCCAGCAGCTTGGCTGGAGGGGACGAGCAGTACTTC.

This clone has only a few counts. The CDR3 protein is CASSLVRRGVGEETQYF. DNA of the CDR3: TGTGCCAGCAGCTTAGTCCGCAGGGGGGTTGGTGAGGAGACCCAGTACTTC. This rearrangement joins TRBV7-9 to TRBJ2-5; D is possibly TRBD1 (7 bases). Trimming took 1 base from V and 5 from J, leaving 20 bases between them. Germline assignment: CDR1 SEHNR and CDR2 FQNEAQ (reference sequence). This CDR3 is built from 17 residues.

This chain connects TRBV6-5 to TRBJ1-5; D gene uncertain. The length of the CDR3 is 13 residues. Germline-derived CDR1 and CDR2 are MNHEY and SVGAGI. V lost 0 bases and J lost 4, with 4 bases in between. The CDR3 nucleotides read TGTGCCAGCAGTTACTCGAAAAATCAGCCCCAGCATTTT. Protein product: CASSYSKNQPQHF.

DNA of the CDR3: TGTGCCTGGAGTGTAGGGACAGGGGTGCGGCAGCCCCAGCATTTT. Encoded protein: CAWSVGTGVRQPQHF. The chain uses TRBV30 and TRBJ1-5, with 10 positions matching TRBD1. The ends lost 0 bases at V and 7 bases at J; junction bases unmatched: 6. The CDR3 has 15 residues. Germline lookup yields CDR1 GTSNPN and CDR2 SVGIG (reference sequence).

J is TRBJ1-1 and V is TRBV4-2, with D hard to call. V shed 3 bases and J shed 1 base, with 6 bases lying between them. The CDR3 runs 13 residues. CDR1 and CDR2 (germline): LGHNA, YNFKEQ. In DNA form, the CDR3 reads TGTGCCAGCAGCCACCCCAGGAACACTGAAGCTTTCTTT. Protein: CASSHPRNTEAFF.

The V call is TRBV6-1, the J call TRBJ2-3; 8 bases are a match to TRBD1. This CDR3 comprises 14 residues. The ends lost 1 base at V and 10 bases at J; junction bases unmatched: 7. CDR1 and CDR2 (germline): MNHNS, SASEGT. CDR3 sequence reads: CASSEGGTGIAQYF. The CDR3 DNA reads TGTGCCAGCAGTGAAGGGGGGACAGGAATTGCGCAGTATTTT.

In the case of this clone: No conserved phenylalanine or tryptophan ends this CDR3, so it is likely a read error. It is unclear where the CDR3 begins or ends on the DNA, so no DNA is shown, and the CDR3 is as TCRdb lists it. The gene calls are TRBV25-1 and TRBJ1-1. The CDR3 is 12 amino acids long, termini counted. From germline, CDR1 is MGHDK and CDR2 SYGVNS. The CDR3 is CASSDAPGGGPV.

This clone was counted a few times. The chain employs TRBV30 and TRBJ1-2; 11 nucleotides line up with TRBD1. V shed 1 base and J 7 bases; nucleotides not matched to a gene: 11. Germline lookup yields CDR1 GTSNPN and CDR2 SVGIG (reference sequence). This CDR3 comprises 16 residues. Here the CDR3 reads CAWSALRDRGRGGYTF. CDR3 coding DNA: TGTGCCTGGAGTGCCCTCAGGGACAGGGGGAGAGGTGGCTACACCTTC.

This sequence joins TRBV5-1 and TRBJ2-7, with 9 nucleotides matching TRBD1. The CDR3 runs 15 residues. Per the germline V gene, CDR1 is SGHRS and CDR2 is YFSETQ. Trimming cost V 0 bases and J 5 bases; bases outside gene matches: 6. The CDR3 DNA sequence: TGCGCCAGCAGCTTGGCACAGGGGGCTGGCAACGAGCAGTACTTC. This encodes CASSLAQGAGNEQYF.

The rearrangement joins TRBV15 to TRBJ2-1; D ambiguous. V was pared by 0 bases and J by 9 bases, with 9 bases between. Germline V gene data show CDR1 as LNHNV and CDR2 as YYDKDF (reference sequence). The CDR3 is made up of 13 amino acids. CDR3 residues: CATSRDRVGEQFF. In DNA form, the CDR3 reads TGTGCCACCAGCAGAGATAGGGTGGGTGAGCAGTTCTTC.

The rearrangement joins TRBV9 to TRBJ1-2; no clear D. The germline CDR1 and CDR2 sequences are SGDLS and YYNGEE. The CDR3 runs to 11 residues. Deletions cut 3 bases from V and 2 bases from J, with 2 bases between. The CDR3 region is CASSANYGYTF. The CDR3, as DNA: TGTGCCAGCAGCGCGAACTATGGCTACACCTTC.

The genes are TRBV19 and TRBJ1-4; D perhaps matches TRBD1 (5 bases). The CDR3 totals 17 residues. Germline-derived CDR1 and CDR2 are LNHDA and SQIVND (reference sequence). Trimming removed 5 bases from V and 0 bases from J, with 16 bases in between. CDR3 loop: CASSPGRQPSTNEKLFF. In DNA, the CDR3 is TGTGCCAGTAGTCCCGGGAGACAGCCCTCAACTAATGAAAAACTGTTTTTT. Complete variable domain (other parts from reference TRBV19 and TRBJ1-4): DGGITQSPKYLFRKEGQNVTLSCEQNLNHDAMYWYRQDPGQGLRLIYYSQIVNDFQKGDIAEGYSVSREKKESFPLTVTSAQKNPTAFYLCASSPGRQPSTNEKLFFGSGTQLSVL.

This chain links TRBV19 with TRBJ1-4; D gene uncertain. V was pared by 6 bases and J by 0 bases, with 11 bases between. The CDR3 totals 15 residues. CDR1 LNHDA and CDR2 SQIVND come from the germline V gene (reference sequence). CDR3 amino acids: CASSVIGSTNEKLFF. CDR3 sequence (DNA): TGTGCCAGTAGCGTCATAGGTTCAACTAATGAAAAACTGTTTTTT. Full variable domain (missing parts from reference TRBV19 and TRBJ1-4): DGGITQSPKYLFRKEGQNVTLSCEQNLNHDAMYWYRQDPGQGLRLIYYSQIVNDFQKGDIAEGYSVSREKKESFPLTVTSAQKNPTAFYLCASSVIGSTNEKLFFGSGTQLSVL.

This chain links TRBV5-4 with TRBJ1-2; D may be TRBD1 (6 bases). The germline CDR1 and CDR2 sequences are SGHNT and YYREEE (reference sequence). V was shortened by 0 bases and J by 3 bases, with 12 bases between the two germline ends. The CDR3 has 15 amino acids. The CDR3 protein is CASSLEQGVDYGYTF. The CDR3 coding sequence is TGTGCCAGCAGCTTGGAACAGGGAGTGGACTATGGCTACACCTTC.

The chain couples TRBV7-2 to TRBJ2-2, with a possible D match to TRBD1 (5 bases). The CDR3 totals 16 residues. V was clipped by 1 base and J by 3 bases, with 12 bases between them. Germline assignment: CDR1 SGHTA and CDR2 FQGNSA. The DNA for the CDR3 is TGTGCCAGCAGCTTAGGCAGGGTTAAGGACACCGGGGAGCTGTTTTTT. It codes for CASSLGRVKDTGELFF.

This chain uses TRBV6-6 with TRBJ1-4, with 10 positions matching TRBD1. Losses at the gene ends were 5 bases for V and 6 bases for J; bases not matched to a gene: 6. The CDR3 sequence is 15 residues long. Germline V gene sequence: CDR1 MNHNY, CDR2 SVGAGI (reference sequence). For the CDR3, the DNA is TGTGCCAGCAGTAAAGCCGGGACAGGGGATGAAAAACTGTTTTTT. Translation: CASSKAGTGDEKLFF.

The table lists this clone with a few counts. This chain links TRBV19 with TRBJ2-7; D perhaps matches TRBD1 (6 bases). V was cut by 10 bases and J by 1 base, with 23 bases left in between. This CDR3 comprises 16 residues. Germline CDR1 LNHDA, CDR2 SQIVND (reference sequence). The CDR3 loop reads CAIFPQRGTNSYEQYF. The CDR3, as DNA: TGTGCCATCTTCCCTCAAAGGGGGACAAATTCCTACGAGCAGTACTTC. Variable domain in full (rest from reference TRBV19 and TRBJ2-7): DGGITQSPKYLFRKEGQNVTLSCEQNLNHDAMYWYRQDPGQGLRLIYYSQIVNDFQKGDIAEGYSVSREKKESFPLTVTSAQKNPTAFYLCAIFPQRGTNSYEQYFGPGTRLTVT.